This T cell receptor beta chain was recorded in a study of shared T cell receptors in the human thymus (dated by TCRdb to 2020 to 2022). In the study overall: The study examined how self-reactive, shared T-cell receptor alpha chains are generated in the human thymus.

Regarding this clone: No cognate antigen has been identified for it. There are no base qualities to consult, and no much larger clone falls within one base.

Library preparation used the immunoSEQ multiplex PCR assay. TCRdb mirrors the immuneACCESS table, restricted to in-frame sequences. Some clones are absent from its copies; in checked studies, under half trace to an unresolved V gene, and the reason for the others is unknown. The sample profile shows 700,000 to 750,000 clones; over 75% of them were found once. About 0.0098% of the sample is in the top ten clones. CDR3 length: 12 amino acids, cysteine to phenylalanine. The entry retains the CDR3 DNA only, 36 bases that are in frame from base 1. CDR1 and CDR2, looked up from the germline V gene, are SGHDT and YYEEEE. V and J are truncated by 2 bases and 5 bases respectively, leaving an intervening sequence of 7 bases. The same specimen was also included in a second study, on human thymus T cells. The other study reports the following: In Finland, the donors were immunologically healthy infants who were having open corrective cardiac surgery for congenital heart defects. Thymus tissue was obtained as surgical resects removed during corrective cardiac surgery. Biased V and J gene segment usage appeared to be present in both thymic and peripheral blood repertoires. The related research found that thymic TCR repertoires overlapped highly between unrelated individuals. The study characterized TCR alpha and beta repertoires from about 8 infant thymus samples and a few related peripheral blood samples. The cohort included a handful of male and a couple of female infants, with donor ages spanning 7 to 244 days. After being mechanically released from the tissue, thymocytes were kept at -70 degrees C in pellets of about 8.5-32 million cells. Genomic DNA was extracted from frozen cell pellets with a QIAsymphony instrument. Using the immunoSEQ multiplex PCR assay, the TCRB and TCRAD loci were amplified from a standardized quantity of quality-controlled genomic DNA. The amplicons spanned the V(D)J region and were long enough to cover the CDR3 and allow V and J genes to be identified. Amplicon sequencing was performed on an Illumina platform through the commercial immunoSEQ service. Primer bias and sequencing errors were corrected as previously described, and TCRAD and TCRB were defined on the basis of the IMGT database. The repertoires were analysed using immunoSEQ Analyzer 3.0 and VDJTools for basic statistics, V/J segment usage, diversity estimates, rarefaction and pairwise overlap. Chao1, ChaoE, Efron-Thisted, Shannon and inverse Simpson indices were used to estimate diversity, which was also estimated on datasets down-sampled to the smallest sample. Repertoire overlap was assessed by strict matching of CDR3 nucleotide sequence, V gene and J gene, and clustering was done by Jaccard-based multidimensional scaling. On average, thymus samples yielded about 730,000 unique TCRB clonotypes, whereas blood samples yielded some 92,000.

The sequence derives from a girl under three years old with a congenital heart defect. Donor details come from another sample of the same person, matched by shared clones. Sequencing input: thymocytes. The chain links TRBV5-6 with TRBJ2-5; no D gene can be assigned with confidence. The nucleotide sequence reads TGTGCCAGCAGCTTTTGGCGGGAGACCCAGTACTTC. Translated, this gives CASSFWRETQYF.